One TCR beta chain is described in this entry. The data are from a study of blood T cells in healthy people across ages. The authors ran a second PCR of roughly 7 to 11 cycles using a sample-barcoded 5' primer and a J-beta primer mix. TCRdb recomputed calls from the 5' RACE reads with MiXCR, one row per CDR3 protein. The sample carries hundreds of thousands of distinct CDR3 sequences, roughly 43% recorded once. The V gene end was trimmed by 4 bases and the J gene end by 3 bases; junction bases not matched to a gene: 6. Germline V lookup: CDR1 SQVTM, CDR2 ANQGSEA. CDR3 length: 14 amino acids. The sequence derives from a woman aged 60-70 years in good health. Specimen: blood. This sequence joins TRBV29-1 and TRBJ2-1; 7 bases are a match to TRBD1. For the CDR3, the DNA is TGCAGCGTTGCAAGGACAGGAGACTACAATGAGCAGTTCTTC. It yields the protein CSVARTGDYNEQFF.